These T cell receptor beta chains were read from a single sample in a study of identical twins. TCRdb used MiXCR to reprocess the 5' RACE reads, holding one entry per CDR3 protein. The repertoire holds around 490,000 distinct CDR3 sequences, with more than 20% as singletons. In addition, the sample was reused for a study of yellow fever vaccine responses in identical twins.

The sequenced material came from CD4+ T cells sorted from blood. The receptors originated from a woman younger than 30 in good health. Each CDR3 is given with its conserved first and last residue. D genes are given only for firm matches. Clone size is shown for a subset of rows, as once, few, many or a class of expanded clone.

TRBD2 TRBJ2-3 TRBV5-1 NA TGCGCCAGCAGCGGCTCCGGGACTAGCGGGAGTGCAGATACGCAGTATTTT CASSGSGTSGSADTQYF
TRBD1 TRBJ2-1 TRBV18 once TGTGCCAGCTCACGAACAGGGGGAGCTGAGCAGTTCTTC CASSRTGGAEQFF
TRBD1 TRBJ2-7 TRBV7-9 NA TGTGCCAGCAGCTTAGTAGGGGGCGGTTTCTACGAGCAGTACTTC CASSLVGGGFYEQYF
NA TRBJ2-7 TRBV6-1 NA TGTGCCAGCAGTCCCGCGGGGACAGTCTACGAGCAGTACTTC CASSPAGTVYEQYF
NA TRBJ2-3 TRBV24-1 few TGTGCCACCAGTGATCGACTCTCGACTCCTAGCACAGATACGCAGTATTTT CATSDRLSTPSTDTQYF
NA TRBJ1-1 TRBV20-1 NA TGCAGTGCTACTGGGAATACCGGAAACACTGAAGCTTTCTTT CSATGNTGNTEAFF
TRBD1 TRBJ2-2 TRBV12-3/TRBV12-4 few TGTGCCAGCGGGGCCAATACAGGGGGGAACACCGGGGAGCTGTTTTTT CASGANTGGNTGELFF
TRBD1 TRBJ1-2 TRBV12-3/TRBV12-4 NA TGTGCCAGCAGCCCGACAGGGGGCGCGACTGGCTACACCTTC CASSPTGGATGYTF
NA TRBJ2-3 TRBV20-1 NA TGCAGTGCTAGTCCTAGCCAAGATACGCAGTATTTT CSASPSQDTQYF
NA TRBJ1-2 TRBV20-1 NA TGCAGTGCTTCGGGTACCCTTAACTATGGCTACACCTTC CSASGTLNYGYTF
TRBD1 TRBJ1-1 TRBV7-6 NA TGTGCCAGCAGCCCCCAGGACAGGGTGGGTGCTGAAGCTTTCTTT CASSPQDRVGAEAFF
NA TRBJ2-1 TRBV5-1 few TGCGCCAGCAGCTCCAGGACGGGCGGGGACAATGAGCAGTTCTTC CASSSRTGGDNEQFF
TRBD1 TRBJ2-1 TRBV24-1 NA TGTGCCACCAGTGAGTCCGGGACAGGGAACAATGAGCAGTTCTTC CATSESGTGNNEQFF
NA TRBJ1-4 TRBV28 NA TGTGCCAGCAGTTTACAACTTGCAACTAATGAAAAACTGTTTTTT CASSLQLATNEKLFF
NA TRBJ2-7 TRBV10-3 many TGTGCCATCATGGGTAGCTACGAGCAGTACTTC CAIMGSYEQYF
NA TRBJ2-7 TRBV2 NA TGTGCCAGCAGGCAGATCCACTACGAGCAGTACTTC CASRQIHYEQYF
NA TRBJ2-1 TRBV6-2/TRBV6-3 few TGTGCCAGCAAACAAGGTTGGGCCACTTACCTAGGGTCCTACAATGAGCAGTTCTTC CASKQGWATYLGSYNEQFF
NA TRBJ1-5 TRBV20-1 NA TGCAGTGCTAGAGATTTCAATCAGCCCCAGCATTTT CSARDFNQPQHF
NA TRBJ2-2 TRBV20-1 NA TGCAGTGCTCCCGGGCTTACCGGGGAGCTGTTTTTT CSAPGLTGELFF
NA TRBJ1-1 TRBV7-9 few TGTGCCAGCAGCTTACTTGGGGAGGGTACACACCGGACTGAAGCTTTCTTT CASSLLGEGTHRTEAFF
TRBD1 TRBJ2-7 TRBV5-1 NA TGCGCCAGCCAGACAGGGGATAGATACGAGCAGTACTTC CASQTGDRYEQYF
NA TRBJ1-5 TRBV6-1 many TGTGCCAGCAGTCCCTACTTCAATCAGCCCCAGCATTTT CASSPYFNQPQHF
NA TRBJ2-1 TRBV21-1 few TGTGCCAGCAGGCAAAGGCAGTTCTTC CASRQRQFF
TRBD1 TRBJ1-6 TRBV27 many TGTGCCAGCAGTGGAGACAGGGGAGACCTAGGTTGGAATTCACCCCTCCACTTT CASSGDRGDLGWNSPLHF
NA TRBJ2-2 TRBV3-1 NA TGTGCCAGCAGCCGAGGGGGTACCGGGGAGCTGTTTTTT CASSRGGTGELFF
NA TRBJ1-3 TRBV12-3/TRBV12-4 few TGTGCCAGCAGTTTCTCCAGGGAGTTCATATATTTT CASSFSREFIYF
TRBD2 TRBJ2-1 TRBV12-3/TRBV12-4 few TGTGCCACCCGACTAGCGGGAGGGCCGTATGAGCAGTTCTTC CATRLAGGPYEQFF
NA TRBJ1-6 TRBV7-9 NA TGTGCCAGCAGCGAAGGGACATCTAATAATTCACCCCTCCACTTT CASSEGTSNNSPLHF
TRBD1 TRBJ1-6 TRBV12-3/TRBV12-4 many TGTGCCAGCAGTCGAGACAGGGTAGTGAATTCACCCCTCCACTTT CASSRDRVVNSPLHF
NA TRBJ2-3 TRBV4-1 NA TGCGCCAGCAGCCAGAACAGGGCCTCTAGCACAGATACGCAGTATTTT CASSQNRASSTDTQYF
NA TRBJ2-1 TRBV16 NA TGTGCCAGCAGCCAAGGGCTCTGGGAGAATCTCAATGAGCAGTTCTTC CASSQGLWENLNEQFF
TRBD2 TRBJ2-7 TRBV6-2/TRBV6-3 NA TGTGCCAGCAGTTATGGGACTAGCGGGAGGGACAAGCAGTACTTC CASSYGTSGRDKQYF
NA TRBJ2-3 TRBV6-5 NA TGTGCCAGCAGTTACAAGGGGGATACGCAGTATTTT CASSYKGDTQYF
TRBD2 TRBJ2-1 TRBV12-3/TRBV12-4 NA TGTGCCAGCAGTGCCCGCGCTAGCGGGAGCTCCTACAATGAGCAGTTCTTC CASSARASGSSYNEQFF
NA TRBJ1-5 TRBV12-3/TRBV12-4 NA TGTGCCAGCAGTTTAAGCGGGAGGGATCAGCCCCAGCATTTT CASSLSGRDQPQHF
TRBD1 TRBJ2-1 TRBV27 few TGTGCCAGCAGTTCCGGACAGGGGCCCGTCAATGAGCAGTTCTTC CASSSGQGPVNEQFF
TRBD2 TRBJ2-6 TRBV27 NA TGTGCCAGCAGTTTCCGGGGGAGGGTATCTGGGGCCAACGTCCTGACTTTC CASSFRGRVSGANVLTF
TRBD2 TRBJ2-7 TRBV14 NA TGTGCCAGCAGTGAAGGACTAGCGGGAGAACGGCAGTACTTC CASSEGLAGERQYF
NA TRBJ2-2 TRBV23-1 NA TGCGCCAGCAGTAACCTAAGGAGGGGGCTCACCGGGGAGCTGTTTTTT CASSNLRRGLTGELFF
TRBD2 TRBJ2-7 TRBV12-3/TRBV12-4 few TGTGCCAGCAGTGTATCGACTAGCGGTTACGAGCAGTACTTC CASSVSTSGYEQYF
NA TRBJ1-5 TRBV24-1 NA TGTGCCACCAGTGGGGGGCCGGGTCAGCCCCAGCATTTT CATSGGPGQPQHF
TRBD1 TRBJ1-1 TRBV24-1 NA TGTGCCACCAGTGACCTGGGACAGCCTGAAGCTTTCTTT CATSDLGQPEAFF
TRBD1 TRBJ2-7 TRBV20-1 NA TGCAGTGCTAGAGATCTGGGGACAGGGGCCACCTACGAGCAGTACTTC CSARDLGTGATYEQYF
NA TRBJ2-1 TRBV5-1 few TGCGCCAGCAGGAATAAGGATGAGCAGTTCTTC CASRNKDEQFF
TRBD1 TRBJ2-7 TRBV9 NA TGTGCCAGCAGCGTAGTAGGGGGCAGCTCCTACGAGCAGTACTTC CASSVVGGSSYEQYF
NA TRBJ2-1 TRBV10-3 few TGTGCCATCAGTTTGGACGGTGACAATGAGCAGTTCTTC CAISLDGDNEQFF
NA TRBJ2-3 TRBV7-6 NA TGTGCCAGCAGCTTGGGACCCCACACAGATACGCAGTATTTT CASSLGPHTDTQYF
NA TRBJ2-3 TRBV5-1 few TGCGCCAGCAGCACGTCAGAGAGCACAGATACGCAGTATTTT CASSTSESTDTQYF
TRBD2 TRBJ2-3 TRBV12-3/TRBV12-4 NA TGTGCCAGCAGTTTAACGGGACTAACGGGGCTCAAAGATACGCAGTATTTT CASSLTGLTGLKDTQYF